This TCR beta chain was sequenced in a study of shared clonotypes between healthy human individuals. Only in-frame clones appear in the TCRdb table, and some are missing; sequencing was by immunoSEQ multiplex PCR. The table lists 950,000 to 1,300,000 clones, under 80% of them singletons, with over 1.3% in the top ten. V was shortened by 3 bases and J by 9 bases, with 9 bases between the two germline ends. CDR1 and CDR2 from the germline V gene are MDHEN and SYDVKM. This CDR3 contains 12 residues. The sequence was obtained from a man aged 18 to 30 in good health. The J gene is TRBJ1-5, the V gene TRBV28, with D perhaps TRBD1 (5 bases). Sequencing was carried out using memory CD4+ T cells sorted from blood. Subset given: CD45RA-negative fraction. The CDR3 loop is CASSFRVPPQHF. Here the CDR3 DNA reads TGTGCCAGCAGTTTCAGGGTTCCGCCCCAGCATTTT.